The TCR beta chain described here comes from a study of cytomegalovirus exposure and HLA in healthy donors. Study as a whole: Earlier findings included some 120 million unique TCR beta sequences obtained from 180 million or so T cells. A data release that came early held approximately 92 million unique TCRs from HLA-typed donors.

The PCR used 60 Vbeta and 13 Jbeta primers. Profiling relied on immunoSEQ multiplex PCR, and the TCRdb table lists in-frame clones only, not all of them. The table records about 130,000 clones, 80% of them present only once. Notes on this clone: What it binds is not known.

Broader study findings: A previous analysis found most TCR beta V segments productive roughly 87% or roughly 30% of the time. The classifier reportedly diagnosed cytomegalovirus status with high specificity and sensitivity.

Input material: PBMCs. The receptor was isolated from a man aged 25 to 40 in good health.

The DNA for the CDR3 is TGTGCCAGTAGTACCTCCGTTTTAGCGGCTAGCACAGATACGCAGTATTTT. It specifies CASSTSVLAASTDTQYF. V is TRBV19 and J is TRBJ2-3, with D possibly being TRBD2 (6 bases). CDR3 length equals 17 residues. The germline V gene has CDR1 LNHDA and CDR2 SQIVND (reference sequence). Trimming stripped 4 bases from V and 0 bases from J, with 17 bases between.